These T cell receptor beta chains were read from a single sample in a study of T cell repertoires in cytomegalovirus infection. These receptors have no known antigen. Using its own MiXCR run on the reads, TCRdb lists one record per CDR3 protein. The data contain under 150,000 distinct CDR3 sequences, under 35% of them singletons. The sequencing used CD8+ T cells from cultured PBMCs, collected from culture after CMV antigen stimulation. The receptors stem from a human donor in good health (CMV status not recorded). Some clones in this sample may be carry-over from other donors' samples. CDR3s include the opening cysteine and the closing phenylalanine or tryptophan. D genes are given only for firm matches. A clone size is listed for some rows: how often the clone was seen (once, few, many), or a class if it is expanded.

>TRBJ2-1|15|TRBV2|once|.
CASRALAGDNNEQFF
TGTGCCAGCAGGGCCCTCGCGGGGGACAACAATGAGCAGTTCTTC
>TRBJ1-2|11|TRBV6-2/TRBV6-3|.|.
CASSGRQDHSF
TGTGCCAGCAGTGGAAGACAGGATCACTCCTTC
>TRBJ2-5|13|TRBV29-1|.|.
CSVEREQDGTQYF
TGCAGCGTTGAGAGAGAACAGGATGGGACCCAGTACTTC
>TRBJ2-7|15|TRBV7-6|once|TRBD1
CASGGTGASSYEQYF
TGTGCCAGCGGCGGAACAGGGGCTAGCTCCTACGAGCAGTACTTC
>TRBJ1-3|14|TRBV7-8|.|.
CASSPSVGPDTIYF
TGTGCCAGCAGCCCCAGTGTCGGCCCGGACACCATATATTTT
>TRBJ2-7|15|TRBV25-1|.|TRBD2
CASARGASGEYEQYF
TGTGCCAGCGCTAGAGGGGCTAGCGGAGAATACGAGCAGTACTTC
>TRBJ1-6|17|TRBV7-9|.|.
CASSPPPSGSYNSPLHF
TGTGCCAGCAGCCCGCCCCCATCGGGCTCCTATAATTCACCCCTCCACTTT
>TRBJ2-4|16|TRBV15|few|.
CATSRGGELDINIQYF
TGTGCCACCAGCCGGGGTGGGGAGCTTGATATTAACATTCAGTACTTC
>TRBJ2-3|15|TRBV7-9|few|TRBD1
CASRLDRGRTDTQYF
TGTGCCAGCAGGTTAGACAGGGGCCGCACAGATACGCAGTATTTT
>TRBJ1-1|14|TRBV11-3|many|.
CASSLDGKNTEAFF
TGTGCCAGCAGCTTAGACGGAAAGAACACTGAAGCTTTCTTT
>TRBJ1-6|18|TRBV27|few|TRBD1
CASSFGRGPSSYNSPLHF
TGTGCCAGCAGTTTTGGTAGGGGGCCGAGCTCCTATAATTCACCCCTCCACTTT
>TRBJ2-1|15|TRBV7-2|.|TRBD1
CASRPLTGDYNEQFF
TGTGCCAGCAGACCCCTGACAGGGGATTACAATGAGCAGTTCTTC
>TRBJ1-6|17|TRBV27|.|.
CASSLKSISSYNSPLHF
TGTGCCAGCAGCCTAAAAAGTATTAGCTCCTATAATTCACCCCTCCACTTT
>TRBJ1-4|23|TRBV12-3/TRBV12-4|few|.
CASSFSADPRFPAKLDINEKLFF
TGTGCCAGCAGTTTTTCGGCTGACCCCCGTTTTCCAGCCAAACTAGACATCAATGAAAAACTGTTTTTT
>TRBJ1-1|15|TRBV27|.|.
CASSLSSDGYTEAFF
TGTGCCAGCAGTTTATCGTCCGACGGGTACACTGAAGCTTTCTTT
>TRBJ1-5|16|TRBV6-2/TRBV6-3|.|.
CASSYSPVSGDQPQHF
TGTGCCAGCAGTTACTCGCCAGTATCGGGGGATCAGCCCCAGCATTTT
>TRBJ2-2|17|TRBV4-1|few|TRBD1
CASSHVVRDRVTGELFF
TGCGCCAGCAGCCATGTCGTCCGGGACAGGGTTACCGGGGAGCTGTTTTTT
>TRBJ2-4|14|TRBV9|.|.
CASSPTITKNIQYF
TGTGCCAGCAGCCCGACGATAACCAAAAACATTCAGTACTTC
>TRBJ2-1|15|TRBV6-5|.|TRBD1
CASRTSRDRVNEQFF
TGTGCCAGCAGAACCTCCCGGGACAGGGTAAATGAGCAGTTCTTC
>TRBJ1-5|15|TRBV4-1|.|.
CASSHRTDSNQPQHF
TGCGCCAGCAGCCATCGGACGGATAGCAATCAGCCCCAGCATTTT
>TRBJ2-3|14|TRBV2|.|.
CASKLEGSTDTQYF
TGTGCCAGCAAACTAGAGGGAAGCACAGATACGCAGTATTTT
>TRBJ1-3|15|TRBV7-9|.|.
CASSLLPNSGNTIYF
TGTGCCAGCAGCTTACTACCTAACTCTGGAAACACCATATATTTT
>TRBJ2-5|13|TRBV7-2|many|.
CASSLRGAETQYF
TGTGCCAGCAGCTTAAGAGGGGCTGAGACCCAGTACTTC
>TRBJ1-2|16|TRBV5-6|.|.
CASSFPGLMPVGGYTF
TGTGCCAGCAGCTTCCCGGGACTTATGCCGGTTGGTGGCTACACCTTC
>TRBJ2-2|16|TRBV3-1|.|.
CASSQATVLDTGELFF
TGTGCCAGCAGCCAAGCAACAGTCTTAGACACCGGGGAGCTGTTTTTT
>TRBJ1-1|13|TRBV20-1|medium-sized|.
CSAEGLQNTEAFF
TGCAGTGCCGAAGGCCTACAAAACACTGAAGCTTTCTTT
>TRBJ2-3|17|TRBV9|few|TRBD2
CASSVGGAGERTDTQYF
TGTGCCAGCAGCGTAGGGGGAGCGGGGGAACGCACAGATACGCAGTATTTT
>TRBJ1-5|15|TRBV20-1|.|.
CSARESGIENQPQHF
TGCAGTGCTAGAGAATCCGGGATTGAGAATCAGCCCCAGCATTTT
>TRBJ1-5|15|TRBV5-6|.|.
CASSFSPGSNQPQHF
TGTGCCAGCAGCTTTTCTCCAGGGAGCAATCAGCCCCAGCATTTT
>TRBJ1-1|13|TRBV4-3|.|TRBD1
CASSPLGQTEAFF
TGCGCCAGCAGCCCCCTGGGACAGACTGAAGCTTTCTTT
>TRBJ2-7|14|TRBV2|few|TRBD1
CASDAGTGFYEQYF
TGTGCCTCCGACGCCGGGACAGGGTTCTACGAGCAGTACTTC
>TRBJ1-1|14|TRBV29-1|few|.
CSARVRDLNTEAFF
TGCAGCGCTAGAGTTCGGGACTTGAACACTGAAGCTTTCTTT
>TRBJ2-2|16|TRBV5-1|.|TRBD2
CASSLASGSNTGELFF
TGCGCCAGCAGCTTGGCTAGCGGGTCGAACACCGGGGAGCTGTTTTTT
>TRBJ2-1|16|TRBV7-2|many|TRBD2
CASSLDERGPFNEQFF
TGTGCCAGCAGCTTAGATGAGCGGGGGCCTTTTAATGAGCAGTTCTTC
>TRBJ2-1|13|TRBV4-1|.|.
CASSQGLASEQFF
TGCGCCAGCAGCCAAGGCCTAGCATCTGAGCAGTTCTTC
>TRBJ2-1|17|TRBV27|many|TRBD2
CASSHGPRGDLYNEQFF
TGTGCCAGCAGCCACGGGCCTCGGGGGGATCTCTACAATGAGCAGTTCTTC
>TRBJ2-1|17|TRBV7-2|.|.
CASSPVGGGGRYNEQFF
TGTGCCAGCAGCCCAGTAGGGGGTGGGGGCAGATACAATGAGCAGTTCTTC
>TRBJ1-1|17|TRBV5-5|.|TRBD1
CASSLQGAGLLNTEAFF
TGTGCCAGCAGTCTACAGGGGGCCGGCCTTTTGAACACTGAAGCTTTCTTT
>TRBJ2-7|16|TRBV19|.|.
CASRHPTGAASYEQYF
TGTGCCAGTAGACACCCTACCGGGGCGGCATCCTACGAGCAGTACTTC
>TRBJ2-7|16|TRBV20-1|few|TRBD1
CSASGNQGARIYEQYF
TGCAGTGCTAGTGGAAATCAGGGGGCAAGGATCTACGAGCAGTACTTC